The rows below give T cell receptor beta chains drawn from one sample of a study of shared clonotypes between healthy human individuals. Libraries were prepared by immunoSEQ multiplex PCR; TCRdb keeps only in-frame clonotypes and omits some of them. The sample holds about 2 million clones; approximately 95% are singletons and the top ten take around 0.13%. Sequencing was carried out using naive CD4+ T cells sorted from blood. These receptors originate from a young man in good health. Both conserved end residues are part of each CDR3. Each record gives: CDR3 length, J gene, clone size, V gene, D gene, CDR3 DNA, CDR3 protein. A D gene is named only where the DNA matches it firmly. The size entry is marked missing in some rows and otherwise reads once, few, many or a size class.

len: 15; j_gene: TRBJ2-7; abundance: .; v_gene: TRBV11-2; d_gene: TRBD2; CDR3nt: TGTGCCAGCAGCTTAGAGGCTAGCGGACTTTACGAGCAGTACTTC; CDR3aa: CASSLEASGLYEQYF
len: 13; j_gene: TRBJ2-1; abundance: .; v_gene: TRBV10-3; d_gene: .; CDR3nt: TGTGCCATCAGTGGGGGGGCAGCCAATGAGCAGTTCTTC; CDR3aa: CAISGGAANEQFF
len: 14; j_gene: TRBJ2-1; abundance: .; v_gene: TRBV5-1; d_gene: TRBD2; CDR3nt: TGCGCCAGCAGCTTAGCGGGGGTGTACAATGAGCAGTTCTTC; CDR3aa: CASSLAGVYNEQFF
len: 15; j_gene: TRBJ2-3; abundance: .; v_gene: TRBV2; d_gene: .; CDR3nt: TGTGCCAGCAGTGAGGGACTTCGCAACACAGATACGCAGTATTTT; CDR3aa: CASSEGLRNTDTQYF
len: 16; j_gene: TRBJ2-7; abundance: .; v_gene: TRBV9; d_gene: .; CDR3nt: TGTGCCAGCAGCGTAGCAATTAGCGGAGACCAGGGGGAGCAGTACTTC; CDR3aa: CASSVAISGDQGEQYF
len: 14; j_gene: TRBJ1-4; abundance: .; v_gene: TRBV10-3; d_gene: .; CDR3nt: TGTGCCATCAGTAAAGGGGGGATAAATGAAAAACTGTTTTTT; CDR3aa: CAISKGGINEKLFF
len: 14; j_gene: TRBJ1-1; abundance: .; v_gene: TRBV5-4; d_gene: .; CDR3nt: TGTGCCAGCAGCCGGGACACCGTGAACACTGAAGCTTTCTTT; CDR3aa: CASSRDTVNTEAFF
len: 14; j_gene: TRBJ1-1; abundance: .; v_gene: TRBV2; d_gene: .; CDR3nt: TGTGCCAGCAGTGCGGTCAGGGGGAACACTGAAGCTTTCTTT; CDR3aa: CASSAVRGNTEAFF
len: 16; j_gene: TRBJ1-3; abundance: .; v_gene: TRBV5-1; d_gene: TRBD1; CDR3nt: TGCGCCAGCAGCTCAGGGACAGGGTACAGTGGAAACACCATATATTTT; CDR3aa: CASSSGTGYSGNTIYF
len: 18; j_gene: TRBJ2-3; abundance: .; v_gene: TRBV5-5; d_gene: TRBD2; CDR3nt: TGTGCCAGCAGGCTTCCCCGGTTAGCGGGCGCTAGCACAGATACGCAGTATTTT; CDR3aa: CASRLPRLAGASTDTQYF
len: 14; j_gene: TRBJ2-2; abundance: .; v_gene: TRBV27; d_gene: .; CDR3nt: TGTGCCAGCAGGGCGGGACACATTACCGGGGAGCTGTTTTTT; CDR3aa: CASRAGHITGELFF
len: 15; j_gene: TRBJ2-2; abundance: .; v_gene: TRBV18; d_gene: .; CDR3nt: TGTGCCAGCTCACCTGGACTCGGGGAAGGCGGGGAGCTGTTTTTT; CDR3aa: CASSPGLGEGGELFF
len: 10; j_gene: TRBJ2-7; abundance: .; v_gene: TRBV28; d_gene: .; CDR3nt: TGTGCCAGCAGTCACCGAGAGCAGTACTTC; CDR3aa: CASSHREQYF
len: 12; j_gene: TRBJ2-7; abundance: .; v_gene: TRBV25-1; d_gene: .; CDR3nt: TGTGCCAGCAGTGGTCGGAGGACCGAGCAGTACTTC; CDR3aa: CASSGRRTEQYF
len: 15; j_gene: TRBJ2-1; abundance: .; v_gene: TRBV11-3; d_gene: .; CDR3nt: TGTGCCAGCAGCTTAGACCGGTCCTCCTACAATGAGCAGTTCTTC; CDR3aa: CASSLDRSSYNEQFF
len: 13; j_gene: TRBJ1-4; abundance: once; v_gene: TRBV6-5; d_gene: .; CDR3nt: TGTGCCAGCAGTTACTCAGCAGGGGAAAAACTGTTTTTT; CDR3aa: CASSYSAGEKLFF
len: 11; j_gene: TRBJ2-5; abundance: .; v_gene: TRBV29-1; d_gene: .; CDR3nt: TGCAGCGTTGAACCCAAAGAGACCCAGTACTTC; CDR3aa: CSVEPKETQYF
len: 15; j_gene: TRBJ2-7; abundance: .; v_gene: TRBV19; d_gene: TRBD2; CDR3nt: TGTGCCAGTAGTCTCTCGACTAGCGGGAGTAAGGTGCAGTACTTC; CDR3aa: CASSLSTSGSKVQYF
len: 14; j_gene: TRBJ2-2; abundance: .; v_gene: TRBV9; d_gene: TRBD2; CDR3nt: TGTGCCAGCAGCGTGGGGACTATCTCCGGGGAGCTGTTTTTT; CDR3aa: CASSVGTISGELFF
len: 13; j_gene: TRBJ1-5; abundance: .; v_gene: TRBV2; d_gene: .; CDR3nt: TGTGCCAGCAGTGATGGAGGCATTCAGCCCCAGCATTTT; CDR3aa: CASSDGGIQPQHF
len: 15; j_gene: TRBJ1-2; abundance: .; v_gene: TRBV5-1; d_gene: .; CDR3nt: TGCGCCACCAGGAACAGGGCGGAGGCTAACTATGGCTACACCTTC; CDR3aa: CATRNRAEANYGYTF
len: 14; j_gene: TRBJ1-2; abundance: .; v_gene: TRBV2; d_gene: TRBD1; CDR3nt: TGTGCCAGCAGTGTCAGGGGGTGGGACTATGGCTACACCTTC; CDR3aa: CASSVRGWDYGYTF